Listed below are T cell receptor beta chains from one sample, sequenced in a study of OX40 agonist ivuxolimab in advanced cancers. Profiled with immunoSEQ multiplex PCR; TCRdb holds only in-frame clones, not every one. The sample shows about 76,000 clones, 85% to 90% of them seen only once. This sample comprised CD4+ or CD8+ T cells sorted from blood, obtained in a trial of the OX40 agonist ivuxolimab. These receptors came from an adult with an advanced solid tumor such as melanoma, head and neck, liver or kidney cancer. CDR3s include the opening cysteine and the closing phenylalanine or tryptophan. A D gene is named only where the DNA matches it firmly. Clone size is shown for a subset of rows, as once, few, many or a class of expanded clone.

D gene	clone size	J gene	V gene	CDR3 protein	CDR3 DNA
-	few	TRBJ1-5	TRBV7-9	CASSLGPGFNQPQHF	TGTGCCAGCAGCTTGGGTCCGGGGTTCAATCAGCCCCAGCATTTT
-	few	TRBJ1-6	TRBV4-3	CASSQEPGVPLHF	TGCGCCAGCAGCCAAGAACCTGGCGTACCCCTCCACTTT
-	-	TRBJ2-2	TRBV28	CASSLRQLWLFF	TGTGCCAGCAGTTTGCGACAACTTTGGCTGTTTTTT
-	-	TRBJ1-1	TRBV9	CASSGGPRTEAFF	TGTGCCAGCAGCGGAGGACCGCGGACTGAAGCTTTCTTT
TRBD2	-	TRBJ2-2	TRBV7-2	CASSLVGLAGGATGELFF	TGTGCCAGCAGCTTAGTGGGCTTAGCGGGGGGCGCCACCGGGGAGCTGTTTTTT
TRBD1	-	TRBJ2-5	TRBV5-1	CASSAWTGDETQYF	TGCGCCAGCAGCGCATGGACAGGGGACGAGACCCAGTACTTC
-	-	TRBJ1-5	TRBV6-5	CASSRGLSQPQHF	TGTGCCAGCAGTCGGGGTCTAAGTCAGCCCCAGCATTTT
TRBD1	-	TRBJ2-3	TRBV7-2	CASSWKTGDIDTQYF	TGTGCCAGCAGCTGGAAGACAGGGGACATAGATACGCAGTATTTT
-	-	TRBJ1-5	TRBV12-5	CASGLVGGYNQPQHF	TGTGCTAGTGGTTTGGTGGGGGGATACAATCAGCCCCAGCATTTT
-	-	TRBJ1-1	TRBV5-6	CASSLRELDTEAFF	TGTGCCAGCAGCTTGCGGGAGTTGGACACTGAAGCTTTCTTT
-	-	TRBJ1-3	TRBV6-5	CASSPNENTIYF	TGTGCCAGCAGCCCCAACGAAAACACCATATATTTT
TRBD1	-	TRBJ1-2	TRBV29-1	CSGGTGDHYGYTF	TGCAGCGGGGGGACAGGGGATCACTATGGCTACACCTTC
-	-	TRBJ1-3	TRBV5-4	CASSLQTGTIYF	TGTGCCAGCAGCTTGCAAACAGGCACCATATATTTT
-	-	TRBJ2-1	TRBV7-9	CASSLQGTTYNEQFF	TGTGCCAGCAGCTTACAGGGGACAACCTACAATGAGCAGTTCTTC
-	-	TRBJ1-1	TRBV7-2	CASTAWGPNTEAFF	TGTGCCAGCACCGCATGGGGGCCGAACACTGAAGCTTTCTTT
-	few	TRBJ1-3	TRBV7-6	CASSLSGMNSGNTIYF	TGTGCCAGCAGCTTAAGTGGCATGAACTCTGGAAACACCATATATTTT
-	-	TRBJ2-2	TRBV5-1	CASFRGGGDTGELFF	TGCGCCAGCTTCCGGGGAGGGGGTGACACCGGGGAGCTGTTTTTT
-	once	TRBJ1-2	TRBV6-5	CASRDRSGYGYTF	TGTGCCAGCAGAGATCGCAGCGGCTATGGCTACACCTTC
TRBD2	-	TRBJ2-2	TRBV7-2	CASSLAYGTSGGELFF	TGTGCCAGCAGCTTAGCCTACGGGACTAGCGGCGGGGAGCTGTTTTTT
-	once	TRBJ2-6	TRBV19	CASSIVQGPGANVLTF	TGTGCCAGTAGTATTGTGCAGGGACCTGGGGCCAACGTCCTGACTTTC
-	-	TRBJ1-2	TRBV19	CAIGEGVYGYTF	TGTGCCATAGGCGAGGGGGTCTATGGCTACACCTTC
-	-	TRBJ2-7	TRBV6-7	CASSGGSLQPYEQYF	TGTGCCAGCAGTGGGGGCAGTTTACAACCCTACGAGCAGTACTTC
-	-	TRBJ2-7	TRBV7-7	CASSLTDSSYEQYF	TGTGCCAGCAGCTTAACGGACAGCTCCTACGAGCAGTACTTC
-	-	TRBJ2-7	TRBV18	CASSPRQDEQYF	TGTGCCAGCTCACCTAGACAGGACGAGCAGTACTTC
-	-	TRBJ2-3	TRBV5-4	CASSLKGRISTDTQYF	TGTGCCAGCAGCTTGAAGGGGCGGATTAGTACAGATACGCAGTATTTT
-	-	TRBJ2-3	TRBV5-8	CASTPPPWAGTSTDTQYF	TGTGCCAGCACCCCCCCGCCCTGGGCGGGAACTAGCACAGATACGCAGTATTTT
TRBD1	once	TRBJ1-4	TRBV19	CASSADRWEKLFF	TGTGCCAGTAGTGCGGACAGGTGGGAAAAACTGTTTTTT
-	-	TRBJ1-1	TRBV9	CASSVGLRYTEAFF	TGTGCCAGCAGCGTAGGGTTGAGGTACACTGAAGCTTTCTTT
-	-	TRBJ2-5	TRBV28	CASSRGSEETQYF	TGTGCCAGCAGTAGGGGGAGCGAAGAGACCCAGTACTTC
TRBD2	-	TRBJ2-1	TRBV7-9	CASSLLALSYNEQFF	TGTGCCAGCAGCCTACTAGCGCTGTCCTACAATGAGCAGTTCTTC
TRBD1	few	TRBJ1-5	TRBV30	CAWGHRGDQPQHF	TGTGCCTGGGGGCACAGGGGGGACCAGCCCCAGCATTTT
-	-	TRBJ2-2	TRBV4-2	CASSQDSYGWGTGELFF	TGTGCCAGCAGCCAAGATTCCTATGGGTGGGGCACCGGGGAGCTGTTTTTT
-	few	TRBJ2-2	TRBV7-3	CASSLGSGTGELFF	TGTGCCAGCAGCTTAGGCTCTGGCACCGGGGAGCTGTTTTTT
TRBD2	-	TRBJ2-1	TRBV4-3	CASSQTVAGGTYNEQFF	TGCGCCAGCAGCCAGACCGTCGCGGGGGGGACCTACAATGAGCAGTTCTTC
TRBD1	-	TRBJ1-2	TRBV4-2	CASSQGTGGDYGYTF	TGTGCCAGCAGCCAGGGAACAGGGGGCGACTATGGCTACACCTTC
TRBD2	-	TRBJ2-1	TRBV18	CASSPEAGEYNEQFF	TGTGCCAGCTCACCTGAAGCGGGGGAATACAATGAGCAGTTCTTC
TRBD1	once	TRBJ1-6	TRBV9	CASSWGQGPNSPLHF	TGTGCCAGCAGCTGGGGACAGGGTCCAAATTCACCCCTCCACTTT